The 23 T cell receptor beta chains presented below share a single source sample, sequenced in a study of graft-versus-host responses after intestinal transplantation. The repertoire was sequenced with immunoSEQ multiplex PCR; TCRdb's copy has only in-frame clones and lacks some. The data contain 40,000 or so clones, 90% to 95% of them singletons. The sample here was PBMCs, taken approximately 100 weeks after intestinal transplantation. These receptors all stem from a human patient who received an intestinal transplant, so some T cells may come from the graft donor.

The J gene is TRBJ2-7, the V gene TRBV7-9; no clear D. The length of the CDR3 is 14 residues. Germline-derived CDR1 and CDR2 are SEHNR and FQNEAQ (reference sequence). V dropped 1 base and J dropped 3 bases, with 10 bases sitting between them. For the CDR3, the DNA is TGTGCCAGCAGCTTAGTTGCGCAAGTCTACGAGCAGTACTTC. Translation gives CASSLVAQVYEQYF.

This rearrangement joins TRBV19 to TRBJ2-1; no clear D gene. This CDR3 is 15 amino acids long. From germline, CDR1 is LNHDA and CDR2 SQIVND (reference sequence). Trimming took off 6 bases at V and 3 bases at J, with 15 bases between the two ends. CDR3 region: CASRPWATGYNEQFF. CDR3 coding DNA: TGTGCCAGTAGGCCGTGGGCTACTGGCTACAATGAGCAGTTCTTC.

As for this clone: Its ends do not fully match the called genes, so a read error is possible. This chain links TRBV4-1 with TRBJ2-5, with unresolved D. CDR1 is MGHRA and CDR2 is YSYEKL in the germline V gene. The CDR3 has 10 amino acids. The CDR3: CASSQETQYF. The CDR3 coding sequence is TGTGCCAGCAGCCAAGAGACCCAGTACTTC.

A note on this clone: Other DNA variants within this sample encode the same CDR3. V gene TRBV7-3 combines with J gene TRBJ2-7; 7 positions match TRBD2. The CDR3 consists of 12 residues. Germline trimming cut 4 bases from V and 6 bases from J; bases unmatched to any gene: 3. Germline CDR1 and CDR2: SGHTA and FQGTGA. CDR3 nucleotide sequence: TGTGCCAGCAGCTCGGGGGGTGGCGAGCAGTACTTC. As protein: CASSSGGGEQYF.

This rearrangement joins TRBV6-6 to TRBJ2-4; TRBD2 matches at 8 bases. Looked up from germline, CDR1 is MNHNY and CDR2 is SVGAGI (reference sequence). After removal of 6 bases from V and 0 bases from J, the junction contained 7 bases not matched to a gene. This CDR3 is built from 16 residues. CDR3 protein: CASRTGGGLAKNIQYF. In DNA form, the CDR3 reads TGTGCCAGCAGGACCGGGGGGGGGCTAGCCAAAAACATTCAGTACTTC.

This chain joins TRBV6-5 and TRBJ2-5; maybe TRBD1 (5 bases). The V end lost 1 base, the J end lost 2 bases, and 11 bases lay between the germline ends. CDR1 and CDR2 from the germline V gene are MNHEY and SVGAGI. This CDR3 region has 15 residues. Here the CDR3 reads CASSYLLTEQETQYF. The CDR3 bases are TGTGCCAGCAGTTACTTGCTGACAGAACAAGAGACCCAGTACTTC.

The CDR3 DNA follows: TGTGCCAGTAGCGCCCCCCGGACAGGGGCGAACACCGGGGAGCTGTTTTTT. As protein: CASSAPRTGANTGELFF. The chain recombines TRBV19 with TRBJ2-2, with TRBD1 identical over 9 bases. The V segment lost 6 bases and the J segment 0 bases; nucleotides outside the gene matches: 8. CDR1 and CDR2 (germline): LNHDA, SQIVND (reference sequence). The CDR3 runs 17 residues.

V usage is TRBV5-3 and J usage is TRBJ2-1; 7 positions match TRBD1. TRBV5-3 is assigned to the ORF class and has an uncertain function. CDR3 length: 15 residues. The V gene end was trimmed by 4 bases and the J gene end by 5 bases; junction bases not matched to a gene: 9. CDR3 coding DNA: TGTGCCAGAAGCCTACGACAGGGACGGAACAATGAGCAGTTCTTC. Protein product: CARSLRQGRNNEQFF.

The V and J genes are TRBV11-1 and TRBJ1-1, with 7 bases that match TRBD1. Germline CDR1 reads SGHAT; CDR2 reads FQDESV (reference sequence). Germline trimming cut 3 bases from V and 11 bases from J; bases unmatched to any gene: 6. The CDR3 is made up of 12 amino acids. DNA for the CDR3: TGTGCCAGCAGCTTTGGGAGGGGGCATGCTTTCTTT. This sequence encodes CASSFGRGHAFF.

The chain is built from TRBV20-1 and TRBJ1-1; unclear D gene. Looked up from germline, CDR1 is DFQATT and CDR2 is SNEGSKA (reference sequence). The ends were cut back, 5 bases at V and 3 bases at J, with 7 bases in the middle. The CDR3 is 11 residues long. CDR3 sequence reads: CSARWDTEAFF. The CDR3 bases are TGCAGTGCTCGGTGGGACACTGAAGCTTTCTTT.

The chain links TRBV27 to TRBJ2-2, with TRBD2 matching 10 bases. Trimming removed 0 bases from V and 5 bases from J; junction bases left unmatched: 9. The germline V gene has CDR1 MNHEY and CDR2 SMNVEV (reference sequence). The CDR3 spans 18 residues. CDR3 loop: CASSLSDSGRLITGELFF. The CDR3 region has the DNA TGTGCCAGCAGTTTATCAGATAGCGGGAGGTTGATAACCGGGGAGCTGTTTTTT.

The CDR3 sequence: CASSPQGGLSYEQYF. In DNA, the CDR3 is TGTGCCAGCAGCCCACAGGGGGGACTGTCCTACGAGCAGTACTTC. The gene calls are TRBV9 and TRBJ2-7; 8 positions agree with TRBD1. With V trimmed by 4 bases and J by 1 base, 7 bases remained unmatched. Per germline, CDR1 SGDLS and CDR2 YYNGEE. This CDR3 spans 15 amino acids.

The chain has TRBV18 and TRBJ2-3; 11 bases map to TRBD2. The V gene's germline CDR1 is KGHSH and CDR2 LQKENI. The V segment lost 3 bases and the J segment 1 base; nucleotides outside the gene matches: 3. The CDR3 length is 16 residues. CDR3 protein: CASSPIAGGGTDTQYF. The DNA for the CDR3 is TGTGCCAGCTCACCCATAGCGGGAGGGGGCACAGATACGCAGTATTTT.

The CDR3: CASSLTAISGANVLTF. In DNA, the CDR3 is TGCGCCAGCAGCTTGACAGCCATCTCTGGGGCCAACGTCCTGACTTTC. This chain uses TRBV5-1 with TRBJ2-6; the D is unclear. Germline loops: CDR1 SGHRS, CDR2 YFSETQ. V lost 1 base and J lost 0, with 8 bases in between. The CDR3 consists of 16 residues.

The rearrangement links TRBV14 to TRBJ2-7; TRBD1 agrees at 8 bases. J was trimmed by 3 bases and V by 5 bases; bases with no gene match: 9. CDR1 SGHDN and CDR2 FVKESK come from the germline V gene. CDR3 length: 15 residues. The CDR3 DNA is TGTGCCAGCAGCAAGGGACAGGTTCTTAACTACGAGCAGTACTTC. It codes for CASSKGQVLNYEQYF.

The rearrangement joins TRBV11-2 to TRBJ2-1; TRBD2 matches 10 bases. V lost 4 bases and J lost 0; bases outside the gene matches: 6. This CDR3 region has 17 residues. The germline V gene encodes CDR1 SGHAT and CDR2 FQNNGV. The CDR3 sequence: CASSYWTSGSSYNEQFF. The CDR3 nucleotides read TGTGCCAGCAGCTACTGGACTAGCGGAAGCTCCTACAATGAGCAGTTCTTC.

The CDR3 sequence is CASRAGGGSYEQYF. CDR3 DNA: TGTGCCAGCCGAGCGGGGGGTGGGTCCTACGAGCAGTACTTC. The V and J genes are TRBV27 and TRBJ2-7; 9 bases fit TRBD2. Looked up from germline, CDR1 is MNHEY and CDR2 is SMNVEV (reference sequence). There are 14 residues in the CDR3. Germline trimming cut 8 bases from V and 1 base from J; bases unmatched to any gene: 6.

This chain uses TRBV9 with TRBJ2-7; TRBD2 might be the D (6 bases). Germline values: CDR1 SGDLS, CDR2 YYNGEE. V was trimmed by 0 bases and J by 6 bases, leaving 13 bases between them. CDR3 length: 14 residues. The CDR3 sequence is CASSVELADREQYF. The CDR3 DNA reads as TGTGCCAGCAGCGTAGAACTAGCCGATCGCGAGCAGTACTTC.

This rearrangement joins TRBV6-5 to TRBJ1-1; tentative D call: TRBD1 (5 bases). This CDR3 is built from 15 residues. Germline V gene data show CDR1 as MNHEY and CDR2 as SVGAGI. The V end was cut by 2 bases, the J end by 3 bases, with 13 bases between. In DNA, the CDR3 is TGTGCCAGCAGTTACCCGGGGCGGGGGGACACTGAAGCTTTCTTT. This gives the protein CASSYPGRGDTEAFF.

This chain connects TRBV6-6 to TRBJ1-5; the D is unclear. V gave up 5 bases and J gave up 0 bases, with 11 bases separating them. The germline CDR1 and CDR2 sequences are MNHNY and SVGAGI (reference sequence). The CDR3 has 15 residues. For the CDR3, the DNA is TGTGCCAGCAGTCTAGTGGGTTATAGCAATCAGCCCCAGCATTTT. It yields the protein CASSLVGYSNQPQHF.

The chain carries TRBV6-5 and TRBJ2-5, with a possible D match to TRBD2 (6 bases). The tail of the sequence fits TRBJ2-7 better, so the J call may be wrong. CDR3 length: 16 amino acids. The germline V gene has CDR1 MNHEY and CDR2 SVGAGI. The CDR3 bases are TGTGCCAGCAGTTACTCGCTTCTCGGGGGTACCTACGAGCAGTACTTC. As protein: CASSYSLLGGTYEQYF.

The rearrangement links TRBV27 to TRBJ2-5, with no clear D. Trimming stripped 5 bases from V and 2 bases from J, with 9 bases between. The germline V gene encodes CDR1 MNHEY and CDR2 SMNVEV (reference sequence). The CDR3 runs 13 residues. Here the CDR3 DNA reads TGTGCCAGCAGTCAGATCCCGCAAGAGACCCAGTACTTC. It codes for CASSQIPQETQYF.

The gene calls are TRBV9 and TRBJ2-7; D is unresolved. Trimming shortened V by 0 bases and J by 2 bases, and 12 bases separated the two germline ends. Germline CDR1 and CDR2: SGDLS and YYNGEE. CDR3 length: 15 residues. CDR3 amino acids: CASSVAGTGAYEQYF. The CDR3 nucleotides are TGTGCCAGCAGCGTAGCCGGCACTGGAGCCTACGAGCAGTACTTC.